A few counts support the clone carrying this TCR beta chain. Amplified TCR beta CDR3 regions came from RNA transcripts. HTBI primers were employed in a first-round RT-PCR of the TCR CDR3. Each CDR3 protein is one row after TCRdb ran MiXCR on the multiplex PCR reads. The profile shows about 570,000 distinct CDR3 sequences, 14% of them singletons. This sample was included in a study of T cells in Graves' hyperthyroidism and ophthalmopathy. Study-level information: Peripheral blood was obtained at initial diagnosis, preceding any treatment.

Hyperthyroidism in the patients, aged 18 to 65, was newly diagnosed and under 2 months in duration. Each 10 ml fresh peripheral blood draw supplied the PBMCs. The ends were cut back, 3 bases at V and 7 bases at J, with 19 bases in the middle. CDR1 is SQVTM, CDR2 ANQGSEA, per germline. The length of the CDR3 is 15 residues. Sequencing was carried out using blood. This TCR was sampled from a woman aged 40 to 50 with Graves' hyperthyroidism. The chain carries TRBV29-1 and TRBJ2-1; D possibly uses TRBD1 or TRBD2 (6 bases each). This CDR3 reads CSVDDTGAQRNEQFF. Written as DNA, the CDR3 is TGCAGCGTTGATGACACGGGGGCCCAGAGGAATGAGCAGTTCTTC.